This TCR beta chain derives from a study of blood T cell repertoires in COVID-19 (dated by TCRdb to the early 2020s). Describing the broader study: The collaborator samples originated in the United States, Italy and Spain and spanned the acute and convalescent phases of COVID-19. The prospective study material was composed of cDNA or gDNA derived from T cells, B-cell-depleted T cells, or PBMCs. Deeply sampled blood TCRbeta repertoires from subjects exposed to, actively infected with, or recovered from COVID-19 were included in the dataset. The repertoires were released in a freely available public database intended as a resource for research on the immune response to SARS-CoV-2. Samples came from the ongoing ImmuneRACE study (first 160 participants) plus 1,254 subjects from 6 global collaborators. Sample metadata almost always included a de-identified subject ID, COVID-19 status, age in years and sex. Where available, HLA class I and class II types were taken from metadata supplied by the sample provider and were not determined by assay-based typing.

Points the paper makes about the study in general: Clinical and demographic metadata were provided uncurated, with the amount varying by source and participant.

V is cut back by 3 bases and J by 4 bases, with 5 bases in the junction unmatched. Reading from cysteine to phenylalanine, the CDR3 counts 14 amino acids. CDR3 DNA is the only sequence kept; it has 42 bases, read in frame from the first base. Taken from the germline V gene (reference sequence), the CDR1 and CDR2 loops are MNHEY and SMNVEV. Turning to this clone: There is no known antigen for this receptor. Qualities for individual bases were not recorded, and no much larger clone is one base off.

Each collaborating institution followed its own protocols to collect whole blood in K2EDTA tubes. For TCRbeta analysis, collaborators shipped samples in one of three forms: frozen whole blood, isolated PBMCs, or DNA extracted from either of those sample types. The immunoSEQ Assay, a bias-controlled multiplex PCR, was used to amplify TCRbeta CDR3 regions from genomic DNA. The study's own analysis went as follows. Within the assay, amplification of reference gene primers was used to estimate how many nucleated cells each sample contained. Sequence reads were collapsed and filtered to measure the absolute abundance of every unique TCRbeta CDR3 rearrangement. For each sample, productive Simpson clonality was calculated as the square root of Simpson's diversity index over productive rearrangements. TCRdb's version of the immuneACCESS table is confined to in-frame rearrangements and falls short of the full clone set. An unresolved V gene accounts for under half of the shortfall where checked; the remainder is of unknown origin. D and trimming come from the DNA, and the V and J calls and clone size come from that table. The sample profile shows approximately 80,000 clones; roughly 79% of them were found once. The ten top clones hold over 35% of the sample.

This sequence was found in an older man with acute or convalescent COVID-19. The sequence is built from TRBV27 and TRBJ1-1; a stretch of 7 junction bases matches TRBD1. Sequenced: peripheral blood. The CDR3 sequence is CASSFVQGSTEAFF. The DNA sequence follows: TGTGCCAGCAGTTTCGTACAGGGGAGCACTGAAGCTTTCTTT.